The clone carrying this T cell receptor (beta chain) was counted many times. The library protocol tagged each TCR cDNA with a unique molecular identifier. TCRdb reprocessed the 5' RACE reads via MiXCR and lists one record per CDR3 protein. This table holds around 110,000 distinct CDR3 sequences, 12% found once. The data derive from a study of spatial heterogeneity in lung cancer. The wider study: Samples came from 70 to 80 TRACERx patients with untreated early-stage lung cancer. The authors sequenced available follow-up PBMC samples, taken a median of roughly two years after resection.

The CDR3 has 17 residues. V dropped 5 bases and J dropped 7 bases, with 23 bases sitting between them. Per the germline V gene, CDR1 is SGHTA and CDR2 is FQGNSA. The time point was: blood at routine non-recurrence follow-up after resection. Extraction of whole RNA from tumor, nontumor lung or frozen PBMC preceded unsorted sequencing. Source: PBMCs, taken at follow-up. This chain uses TRBV7-2 with TRBJ2-2; D is perhaps TRBD2 (6 bases). The receptor comes from a male donor with early-stage non-small cell lung cancer. CDR3 amino acids: CASSPRAGPQYGGELFF. The CDR3 bases are TGTGCCAGCAGCCCGAGAGCGGGCCCTCAATATGGCGGGGAGCTGTTTTTT. Based on the CDR3 plus reference TRBV7-2 and TRBJ2-2, the full variable domain is GAGVSQSPSNKVTEKGKDVELRCDPISGHTALYWYRQSLGQGLEFLIYFQGNSAPDKSGLPSDRFSAERTGGSVSTLTIQRTQQEDSAVYLCASSPRAGPQYGGELFFGEGSRLTVL.